The next 30 T cell receptor beta chains were all read from a single sample in a study of blood T cell repertoires in COVID-19. Here immunoSEQ multiplex PCR was the method, and the copy in TCRdb shows in-frame clones only, minus some. The table shows roughly 280,000 clones, with roughly 86% occurring only once. The sequenced sample was PBMCs or T cells enriched from blood (not recorded which). The source is a woman in her sixties who had recovered from COVID-19.

With respect to this clone: The same CDR3 can be traced to other DNA sequences in this sample. The chain links TRBV5-1 to TRBJ1-4; 9 bases are shared with TRBD1. Trimming cost V 4 bases and J 5 bases; bases outside gene matches: 3. Germline values: CDR1 SGHRS, CDR2 YFSETQ. There are 14 residues in the CDR3. CDR3 nucleotides: TGCGCCAGCAGCCAGGACAGGGGAAATGAAAAACTGTTTTTT. This codes for CASSQDRGNEKLFF.

This chain joins TRBV7-2 and TRBJ2-7; 8 bases map to TRBD1. This CDR3 contains 14 residues. With 5 bases clipped from V and 0 bases from J, the junction kept 3 bases outside the gene matches. Looked up from germline, CDR1 is SGHTA and CDR2 is FQGNSA. The CDR3 DNA is TGTGCCAGCAGCCGGGACAGGAGCTCCTACGAGCAGTACTTC. This codes for CASSRDRSSYEQYF.

J is TRBJ1-2 and V is TRBV19; D gene uncertain. Trimming removed 5 bases from V and 0 bases from J, with 13 bases in between. Germline assignment: CDR1 LNHDA and CDR2 SQIVND (reference sequence). This CDR3 spans 15 amino acids. This CDR3 is CASSPGGLANYGYTF. The CDR3 bases are TGTGCCAGTAGTCCAGGAGGACTGGCTAACTATGGCTACACCTTC. Looking up the rest from reference TRBV19 and TRBJ1-2 gives the full variable domain: DGGITQSPKYLFRKEGQNVTLSCEQNLNHDAMYWYRQDPGQGLRLIYYSQIVNDFQKGDIAEGYSVSREKKESFPLTVTSAQKNPTAFYLCASSPGGLANYGYTFGSGTRLTVV.

The rearrangement links TRBV7-9 to TRBJ2-5; a weak D match, TRBD2 (6 bases). The V and J ends lost 5 bases and 1 base respectively, with 14 bases between them. The CDR3 extends over 15 amino acids. Germline assignment: CDR1 SEHNR and CDR2 FQNEAQ (reference sequence). As DNA, the CDR3 is TGTGCCAGCAGCCCTTCTCGGGGGTTCCAAGAGACCCAGTACTTC. This translates into CASSPSRGFQETQYF.

The genes are TRBV19 and TRBJ2-3, with TRBD2 matching 9 bases. Trimming cost V 7 bases and J 1 base; bases outside gene matches: 9. The CDR3 is 16 residues long. Germline-derived CDR1 and CDR2 are LNHDA and SQIVND (reference sequence). CDR3 in amino acids: CASTTVAGVGTDTQYF. As DNA, the CDR3 is TGTGCCAGTACGACGGTAGCGGGAGTAGGCACAGATACGCAGTATTTT.

Remarks on this clone: At one of its ends the junction is not consistent with the germline gene, which may arise from a read error. The chain joins TRBV7-7 to TRBJ2-7; a weak D match, TRBD2 (6 bases). The CDR3 length is 17 residues. CDR1 is SSHAT, CDR2 FNYEAQ, per germline (reference sequence). CDR3 amino acids: CASSLNQTTDKGREQYF. CDR3 nucleotides: TGTGCTAGCAGCTTAAACCAAACCACGGACAAAGGGAGGGAGCAGTACTTC.

J is TRBJ2-5 and V is TRBV27; TRBD2 matches at 12 bases. J gave up 5 bases and V 2 bases, and 6 bases lay outside the gene matches. The CDR3 has 16 residues. Germline CDR1 is MNHEY and CDR2 is SMNVEV (reference sequence). As DNA, the CDR3 is TGTGCCAGCAGTTTACTAGCGGGAGGGCCCTATGAGACCCAGTACTTC. Its protein is CASSLLAGGPYETQYF.

The genes are TRBV7-3 and TRBJ2-1, with D perhaps TRBD1 (5 bases). Germline CDR1 is SGHTA and CDR2 is FQGTGA. The V end lost 3 bases, the J end lost 12 bases, and 18 bases lay between the germline ends. This CDR3 region has 14 residues. CDR3 sequence: CASSFGANPLGQFF. The CDR3 nucleotides are TGTGCCAGCAGCTTTGGGGCTAATCCTCTTGGGCAGTTCTTC.

The CDR3 sequence: CASSVIQEKLFF. The CDR3, as DNA: TGTGCCAGCAGCGTGATCCAGGAAAAACTGTTTTTT. J is TRBJ1-4 and V is TRBV12-3 or TRBV12-4; D is uncertain. The germline V and J ends were trimmed by 6 bases and 8 bases, with 10 bases remaining between them. This CDR3 has 12 residues.

This chain connects TRBV20-1 to TRBJ1-3; D gene uncertain. The germline V gene encodes CDR1 DFQATT and CDR2 SNEGSKA (reference sequence). This CDR3 is built from 15 residues. Trimming stripped 6 bases from V and 0 bases from J, with 15 bases between. The DNA of the CDR3 is TGCAGTGCAAGTGGGGTTCCAGGCTCTGGAAACACCATATATTTT. This translates into CSASGVPGSGNTIYF.

The J gene is TRBJ2-5, the V gene TRBV20-1; D is perhaps TRBD1 (5 bases). V dropped 3 bases and J dropped 4 bases, with 15 bases sitting between them. The germline V gene has CDR1 DFQATT and CDR2 SNEGSKA (reference sequence). This CDR3 has 14 amino acids. The CDR3 region has the DNA TGCAGTGCTAGTCCCGGCCAGGGCGGAGAGACCCAGTACTTC. Residues: CSASPGQGGETQYF.

The chain recombines TRBV19 with TRBJ1-4; TRBD1 matches 7 bases. The CDR3 runs 14 residues. J gave up 10 bases and V 5 bases, and 10 bases lay outside the gene matches. Germline V gene lookup returns CDR1 LNHDA and CDR2 SQIVND (reference sequence). The CDR3 sequence: CASSLRQGDGKLFF. The CDR3 nucleotides read TGTGCCAGTAGTCTCCGACAGGGTGACGGAAAACTGTTTTTT.

The chain couples TRBV28 to TRBJ2-3, with 7 positions matching TRBD1. The junction had 10 bases not matched to a gene; V was cut back by 6 bases and J by 1 base. CDR1 and CDR2 from the germline V gene are MDHEN and SYDVKM. The CDR3 is 16 residues long. CDR3 DNA: TGTGCCAGCAGCCGTATACAGGGGAAGGGCACAGATACGCAGTATTTT. It codes for CASSRIQGKGTDTQYF.

V and J are TRBV28 and TRBJ1-1; D gene uncertain. The CDR3 length is 13 residues. CDR1 is MDHEN and CDR2 is SYDVKM in the germline V gene. V was clipped by 2 bases and J by 5 bases, with 9 bases between them. The CDR3 here is CASSLRGKTEAFF. CDR3 nucleotide sequence: TGTGCCAGCAGTTTAAGAGGGAAGACTGAAGCTTTCTTT.

J is TRBJ1-4 and V is TRBV7-9, with 9 bases identical to TRBD1. Trimming removed 5 bases from V and 8 bases from J; junction bases left unmatched: 15. Germline V lookup: CDR1 SEHNR, CDR2 FQNEAQ (reference sequence). The length of the CDR3 is 17 residues. The CDR3 region is CASSTRDRESWVEKLFF. In nucleotides, the CDR3 is TGTGCCAGCAGCACCCGGGACAGGGAGTCTTGGGTGGAAAAACTGTTTTTT.

This chain uses TRBV7-2 with TRBJ2-1; D is unresolved. V lost 1 base and J 1 base, leaving 5 bases between the germline ends. This CDR3 contains 14 residues. CDR1 and CDR2 (germline): SGHTA, FQGNSA. CDR3 nucleotide sequence: TGTGCCAGCAGCTTAGGGAGATCCTACAATGAGCAGTTCTTC. It yields the protein CASSLGRSYNEQFF.

The CDR3, as DNA: TGTGCCAGCAGCACGTCGCCGGGACAGGGCGGAGGCGAGCAGTACTTC. It codes for CASSTSPGQGGGEQYF. The chain joins TRBV21-1 to TRBJ2-7; TRBD1, the table's D call, lacks a check against the DNA. TRBV21-1 is a pseudogene locus. The CDR3 length is 16 residues.

V usage is TRBV14 and J usage is TRBJ1-1, with no clear D. V lost 0 bases and J 2 bases, leaving 10 bases between the germline ends. CDR1 and CDR2 (germline): SGHDN, FVKESK. This CDR3 region has 15 residues. The CDR3 region is CASSQDSRDNTEAFF. The CDR3 DNA reads as TGTGCCAGCAGCCAAGATTCACGGGATAACACTGAAGCTTTCTTT.

This clone was seen a single time. This chain uses TRBV7-9 with TRBJ1-4; 8 bases fit TRBD1. Germline V CDR1 and CDR2: SEHNR, FQNEAQ (reference sequence). The CDR3 sequence is 15 residues long. V lost 5 bases to trimming and J lost 7 bases; unmatched junction nucleotides: 9. CDR3 loop: CASSPTGDSIEKLFF. The DNA for the CDR3 is TGTGCCAGCAGCCCGACAGGGGATTCCATTGAAAAACTGTTTTTT.

V gene TRBV3-1 (or the pseudogene TRBV3-2) combines with J gene TRBJ2-3, with 8 bases that match TRBD2. Trimming cost V 0 bases and J 2 bases; bases outside gene matches: 7. Germline-derived CDR1 and CDR2 are LGHDT and YNNKEL (reference sequence). This CDR3 has 17 residues. DNA for the CDR3: TGTGCCAGCAGCCAAGATTTCTCGGGAGGGCACACAGATACGCAGTATTTT. Protein sequence: CASSQDFSGGHTDTQYF.

The CDR3 sequence is CASHPHDREDEKLFF. The CDR3 nucleotides are TGTGCCAGCCATCCCCACGACAGGGAGGACGAAAAACTGTTTTTT. The rearrangement uses TRBV6-6 and TRBJ1-4; TRBD1 matches 7 bases. This CDR3 contains 15 residues. Germline loops: CDR1 MNHNY, CDR2 SVGAGI (reference sequence). Unmatched junction bases numbered 14, after V lost 8 bases and J lost 8 bases.

This clone was found once. This chain connects TRBV2 to TRBJ2-1, with TRBD2 matching 12 bases. This CDR3 is 15 amino acids long. The germline CDR1 and CDR2 sequences are SNHLY and FYNNEI. J gave up 5 bases and V 5 bases, and 4 bases lay outside the gene matches. The chain's CDR3 is CASSTSGGRHNEQFF. The CDR3 nucleotides read TGTGCCAGCAGTACTAGCGGGGGGAGGCACAATGAGCAGTTCTTC.

V gene TRBV14 combines with J gene TRBJ2-4; 14 bases agree with TRBD2. After removal of 6 bases from V and 15 bases from J, the junction contained 7 bases not matched to a gene. The CDR3 has 13 residues. In germline, CDR1 is SGHDN, CDR2 FVKESK. In nucleotides, the CDR3 is TGTGCCAGCAGGGGACTAGCGGGGGAGGAGCTGTACTTC. Residues: CASRGLAGEELYF.

The chain joins TRBV21-1 to TRBJ1-2. TRBV21-1 is described as a pseudogene. The CDR3 consists of 10 residues. CDR3 loop: CASVVYGYTF. CDR3 sequence (DNA): TGTGCCAGCGTAGTCTATGGCTACACCTTC.

The chain combines TRBV2 with TRBJ1-5, with 7 bases fitting TRBD1. CDR3 length: 15 amino acids. With V trimmed by 5 bases and J by 4 bases, 8 bases remained unmatched. Germline CDR1 SNHLY, CDR2 FYNNEI. CDR3 residues: CASSPDRSGNQPQHF. The CDR3 coding sequence is TGTGCCAGCAGTCCGGACAGGTCCGGGAATCAGCCCCAGCATTTT.

The chain combines TRBV7-3 with TRBJ2-3, with D possibly being TRBD1 (6 bases). This CDR3 region has 15 residues. V was clipped by 2 bases and J by 2 bases, with 11 bases between them. Germline V gene data show CDR1 as SGHTA and CDR2 as FQGTGA. CDR3 sequence: CASSLEGVTTDTQYF. The DNA for the CDR3 is TGTGCCAGCAGCTTAGAGGGGGTCACCACAGATACGCAGTATTTT. Looking up the rest from reference TRBV7-3 and TRBJ2-3 gives the full variable domain: GAGVSQTPSNKVTEKGKYVELRCDPISGHTALYWYRQSLGQGPEFLIYFQGTGAADDSGLPNDRFFAVRPEGSVSTLKIQRTERGDSAVYLCASSLEGVTTDTQYFGPGTRLTVL.

Turning to this clone: Mismatch with germline at one junction end may stem from a read error. The chain combines TRBV6-5 with TRBJ2-7, with 9 bases identical to TRBD1. The CDR3 covers 15 residues. CDR1 and CDR2 (germline): MNHEY, SVGAGI. CDR3 region: CASSDSGTGLNEQYF. The CDR3 nucleotides are TGTGCCAGCAGTGACTCCGGGACAGGGTTGAACGAGCAGTACTTC.

The J gene is TRBJ1-4, the V gene TRBV7-9; D uncertain. The CDR3 extends over 14 amino acids. V dropped 0 bases and J dropped 5 bases, with 7 bases sitting between them. Per the germline V gene, CDR1 is SEHNR and CDR2 is FQNEAQ (reference sequence). Here the CDR3 reads CASSLAVSNEKLFF. Written as DNA, the CDR3 is TGTGCCAGCAGCTTAGCGGTTAGCAATGAAAAACTGTTTTTT.

This sequence joins TRBV28 and TRBJ2-7; TRBD1 agrees at 7 bases. CDR3 length equals 17 residues. Looked up from germline, CDR1 is MDHEN and CDR2 is SYDVKM. V lost 6 bases to trimming and J lost 3 bases; unmatched junction nucleotides: 17. In nucleotides, the CDR3 is TGTGCCAGCAGACCGACAGGGATGCAACCTAGCAGCTACGAGCAGTACTTC. The encoded protein is CASRPTGMQPSSYEQYF.

The chain carries TRBV27 and TRBJ1-4, with unresolved D. Trimming pared 3 bases from V and 5 bases from J, leaving 13 bases between. Per the germline V gene, CDR1 is MNHEY and CDR2 is SMNVEV (reference sequence). This CDR3 region has 15 residues. CDR3 coding DNA: TGTGCCAGCAGTTTGACTCGGGAGTTGAATGAAAAACTGTTTTTT. Its protein product is CASSLTRELNEKLFF.